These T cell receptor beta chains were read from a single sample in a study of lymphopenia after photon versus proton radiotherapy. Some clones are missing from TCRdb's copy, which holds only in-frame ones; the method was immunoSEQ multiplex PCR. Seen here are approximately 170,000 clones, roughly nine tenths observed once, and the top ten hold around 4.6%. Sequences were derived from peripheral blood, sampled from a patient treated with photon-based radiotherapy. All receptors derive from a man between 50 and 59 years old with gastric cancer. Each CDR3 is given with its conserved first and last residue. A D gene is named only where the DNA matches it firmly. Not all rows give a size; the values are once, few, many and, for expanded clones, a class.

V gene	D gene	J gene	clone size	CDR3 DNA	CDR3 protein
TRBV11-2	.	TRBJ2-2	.	TGTGCCAGCAGCTTAGATGCGGTCAACACCGGGGAGCTGTTTTTT	CASSLDAVNTGELFF
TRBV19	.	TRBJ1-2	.	TGTGCCAGTAATCGACAGCCCGGCGGCTATGGCTACACCTTC	CASNRQPGGYGYTF
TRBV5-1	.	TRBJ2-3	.	TGCGCCAGCAGCTTAACTCACCCGGGGGCAGATACGCAGTATTTT	CASSLTHPGADTQYF
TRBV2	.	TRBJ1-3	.	TGTGCCAGCATTCTGGGCCCAACGGCGGATCACACCATATATTTT	CASILGPTADHTIYF
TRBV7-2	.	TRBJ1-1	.	TGTGCCAGCAGCTTATATACGTCTGAAGCTTTCTTT	CASSLYTSEAFF
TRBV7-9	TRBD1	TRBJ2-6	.	TGTGCCAGCAGCCAGAAGGACAGGTTTAGCTCTGGGGCCAACGTCCTGACTTTC	CASSQKDRFSSGANVLTF
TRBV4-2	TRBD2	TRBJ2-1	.	TGTGCCAGCAGCCAATTCTGGACTAGCGGGAGGGACAATGAGCAGTTCTTC	CASSQFWTSGRDNEQFF
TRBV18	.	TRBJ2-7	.	TGTGCCAGCTCACAAGATGCCAATGTAGGGCAGTACTTC	CASSQDANVGQYF
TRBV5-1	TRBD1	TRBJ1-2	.	TGCGCCAGCAGCTTGGAGAGGGACAGGGGCTATGGCTACACCTTC	CASSLERDRGYGYTF
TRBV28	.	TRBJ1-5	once	TGTGCCAGCAGCAAGGCCAGGGGAAGCAATCAGCCCCAGCATTTT	CASSKARGSNQPQHF
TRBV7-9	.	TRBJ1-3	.	TGTGCCAGCAGCCTTCGGGGGGGCCCGCGGAACACCATATATTTT	CASSLRGGPRNTIYF
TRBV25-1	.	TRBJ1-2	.	TGTGCCAGCAGTGAATTCGGGGACTTCTATGGCTACACCTTC	CASSEFGDFYGYTF
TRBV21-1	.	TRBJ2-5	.	TGTGCCAGCGGGACCCCTCTCCAAGAGACCCAGTACTTC	CASGTPLQETQYF
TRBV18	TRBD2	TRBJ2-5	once	TGTGCCAGCTCACACCAATCAGCGGGAGTCGGAGAGACCCAGTACTTC	CASSHQSAGVGETQYF